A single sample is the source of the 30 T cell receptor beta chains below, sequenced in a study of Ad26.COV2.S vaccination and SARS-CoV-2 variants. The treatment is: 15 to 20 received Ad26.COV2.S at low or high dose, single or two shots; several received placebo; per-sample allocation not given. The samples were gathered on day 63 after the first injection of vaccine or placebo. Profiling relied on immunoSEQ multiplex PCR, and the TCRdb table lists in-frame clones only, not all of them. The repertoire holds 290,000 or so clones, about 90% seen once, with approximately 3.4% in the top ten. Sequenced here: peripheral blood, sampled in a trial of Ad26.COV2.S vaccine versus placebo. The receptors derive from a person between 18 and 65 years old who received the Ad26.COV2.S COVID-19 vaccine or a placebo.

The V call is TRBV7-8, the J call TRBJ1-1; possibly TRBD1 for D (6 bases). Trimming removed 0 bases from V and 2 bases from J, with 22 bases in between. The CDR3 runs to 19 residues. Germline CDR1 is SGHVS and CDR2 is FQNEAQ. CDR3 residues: CASSLAPGHRSPLNTEAFF. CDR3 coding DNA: TGTGCCAGCAGCTTAGCCCCGGGACATCGTTCCCCCTTAAACACTGAAGCTTTCTTT. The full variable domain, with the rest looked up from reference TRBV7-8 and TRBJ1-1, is GAGVSQSPRYKVAKRGQDVALRCDPISGHVSLFWYQQALGQGPEFLTYFQNEAQLDKSGLPSDRFFAERPEGSVSTLKIQRTQQEDSAVYLCASSLAPGHRSPLNTEAFFGQGTRLTVV.

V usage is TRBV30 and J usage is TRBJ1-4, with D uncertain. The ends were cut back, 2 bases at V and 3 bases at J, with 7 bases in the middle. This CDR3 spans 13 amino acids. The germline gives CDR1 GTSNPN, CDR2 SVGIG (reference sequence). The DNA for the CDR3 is TGTGCCTGGAGTCCCCCCGCTAATGAAAAACTGTTTTTT. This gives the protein CAWSPPANEKLFF.

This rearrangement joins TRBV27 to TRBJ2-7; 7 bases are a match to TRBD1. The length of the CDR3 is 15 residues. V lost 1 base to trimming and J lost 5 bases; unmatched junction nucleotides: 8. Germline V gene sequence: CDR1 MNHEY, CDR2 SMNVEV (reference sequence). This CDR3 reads CASSLFPDRPHEQYF. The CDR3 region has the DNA TGTGCCAGCAGTTTATTTCCGGACAGGCCCCACGAGCAGTACTTC.

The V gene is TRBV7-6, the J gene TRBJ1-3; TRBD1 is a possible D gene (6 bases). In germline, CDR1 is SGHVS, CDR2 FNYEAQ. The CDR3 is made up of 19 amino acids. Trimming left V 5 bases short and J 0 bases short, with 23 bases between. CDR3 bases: TGTGCCAGCAGCCGAATAGGGGGACTGGACATTATCTCTGGAAACACCATATATTTT. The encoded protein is CASSRIGGLDIISGNTIYF.

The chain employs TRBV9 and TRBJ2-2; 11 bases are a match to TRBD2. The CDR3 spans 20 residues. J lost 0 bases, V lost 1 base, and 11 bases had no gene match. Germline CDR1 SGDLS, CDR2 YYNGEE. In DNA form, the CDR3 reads TGTGCCAGCAGCGTAAAGGCCCCAGCTAGCGGGGGGTCGAACACCGGGGAGCTGTTTTTT. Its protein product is CASSVKAPASGGSNTGELFF.

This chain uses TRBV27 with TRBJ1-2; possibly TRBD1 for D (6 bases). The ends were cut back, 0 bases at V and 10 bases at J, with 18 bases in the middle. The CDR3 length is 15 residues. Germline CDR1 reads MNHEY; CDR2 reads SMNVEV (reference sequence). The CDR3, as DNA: TGTGCCAGCAGTTTATCGGTCGGGGGGCTCCTACCCTACACCTTC. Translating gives CASSLSVGGLLPYTF.

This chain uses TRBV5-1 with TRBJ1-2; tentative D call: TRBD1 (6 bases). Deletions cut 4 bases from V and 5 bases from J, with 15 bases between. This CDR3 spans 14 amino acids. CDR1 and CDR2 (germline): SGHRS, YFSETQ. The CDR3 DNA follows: TGCGCCAGCAGCCTAGGACAGAGCCCGTATGGCTACACCTTC. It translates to CASSLGQSPYGYTF.

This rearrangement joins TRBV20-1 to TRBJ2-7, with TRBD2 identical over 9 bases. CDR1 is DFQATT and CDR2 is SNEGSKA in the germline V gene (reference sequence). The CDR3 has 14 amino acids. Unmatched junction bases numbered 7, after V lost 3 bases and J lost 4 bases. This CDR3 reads CSASRERGDYEQYF. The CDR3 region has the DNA TGCAGTGCTAGTCGTGAGCGGGGGGATTACGAGCAGTACTTC.

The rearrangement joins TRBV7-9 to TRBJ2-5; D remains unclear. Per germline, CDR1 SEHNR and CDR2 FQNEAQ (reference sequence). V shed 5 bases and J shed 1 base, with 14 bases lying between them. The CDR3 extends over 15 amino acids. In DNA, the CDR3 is TGTGCCAGCAGCCAGGTCGGGCTGCTCCAAGAGACCCAGTACTTC. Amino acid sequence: CASSQVGLLQETQYF.

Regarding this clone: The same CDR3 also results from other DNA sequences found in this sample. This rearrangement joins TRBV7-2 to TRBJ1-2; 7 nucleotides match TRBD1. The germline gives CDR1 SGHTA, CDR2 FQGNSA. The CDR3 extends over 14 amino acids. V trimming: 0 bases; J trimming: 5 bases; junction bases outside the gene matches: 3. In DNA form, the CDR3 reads TGTGCCAGCAGCTTAGCGCCGACAGGGTATGGCTACACCTTC. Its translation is CASSLAPTGYGYTF.

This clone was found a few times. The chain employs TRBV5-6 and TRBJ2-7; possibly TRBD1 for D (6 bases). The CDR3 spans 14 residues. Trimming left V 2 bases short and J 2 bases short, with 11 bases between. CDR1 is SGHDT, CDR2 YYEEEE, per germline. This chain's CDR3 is CASSLYQGTYEQYF. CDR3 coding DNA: TGTGCCAGCAGCTTATATCAGGGGACCTACGAGCAGTACTTC.

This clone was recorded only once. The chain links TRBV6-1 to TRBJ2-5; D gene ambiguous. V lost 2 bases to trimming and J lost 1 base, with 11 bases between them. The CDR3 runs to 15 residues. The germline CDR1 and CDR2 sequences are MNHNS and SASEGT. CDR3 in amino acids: CASSESPGSQETQYF. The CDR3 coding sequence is TGTGCCAGCAGTGAAAGTCCGGGCAGCCAAGAGACCCAGTACTTC.

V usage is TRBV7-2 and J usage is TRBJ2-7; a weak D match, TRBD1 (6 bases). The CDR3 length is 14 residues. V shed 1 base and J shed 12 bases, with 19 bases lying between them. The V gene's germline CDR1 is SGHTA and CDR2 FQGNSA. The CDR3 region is CASSLEHRAPVGYF. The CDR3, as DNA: TGTGCCAGCAGCTTAGAACACAGGGCCCCAGTCGGGTACTTC.

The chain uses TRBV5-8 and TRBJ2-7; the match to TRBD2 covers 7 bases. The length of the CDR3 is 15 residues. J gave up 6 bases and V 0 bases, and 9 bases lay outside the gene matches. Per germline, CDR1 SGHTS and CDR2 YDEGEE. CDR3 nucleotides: TGTGCCAGCAGCTTGGCCGGGGGGATTTTAGGCGAGCAGTACTTC. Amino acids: CASSLAGGILGEQYF. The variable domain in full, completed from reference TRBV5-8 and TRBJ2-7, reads EAGVTQSPTHLIKTRGQQATLRCSPISGHTSVYWYQQALGLGLQFLLWYDEGEERNRGNFPPRFSGRQFPNYSSELNVNALELEDSALYLCASSLAGGILGEQYFGPGTRLTVT.

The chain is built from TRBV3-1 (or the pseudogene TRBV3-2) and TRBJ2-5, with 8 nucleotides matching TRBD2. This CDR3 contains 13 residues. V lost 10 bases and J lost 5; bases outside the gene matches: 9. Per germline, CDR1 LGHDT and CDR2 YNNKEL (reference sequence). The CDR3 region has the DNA TGTGCCACCTCCATGCGGGGGGCGGAGACCCAGTACTTC. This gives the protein CATSMRGAETQYF.

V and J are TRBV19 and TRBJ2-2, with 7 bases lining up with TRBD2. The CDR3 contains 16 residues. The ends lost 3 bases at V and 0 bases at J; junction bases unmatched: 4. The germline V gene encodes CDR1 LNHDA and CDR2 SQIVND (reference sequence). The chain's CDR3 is CASSITAGTNTGELFF. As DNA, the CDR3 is TGTGCCAGTAGTATTACAGCGGGGACGAACACCGGGGAGCTGTTTTTT.

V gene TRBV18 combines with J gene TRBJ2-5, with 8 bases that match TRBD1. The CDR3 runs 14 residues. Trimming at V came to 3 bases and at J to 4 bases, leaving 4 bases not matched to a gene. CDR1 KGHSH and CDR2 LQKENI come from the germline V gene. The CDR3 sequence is CASSPGQALETQYF. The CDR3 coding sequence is TGTGCCAGCTCACCGGGACAGGCGTTAGAGACCCAGTACTTC.

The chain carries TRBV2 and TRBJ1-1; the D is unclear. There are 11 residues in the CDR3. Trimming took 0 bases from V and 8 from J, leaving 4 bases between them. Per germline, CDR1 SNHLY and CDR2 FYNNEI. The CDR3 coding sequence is TGTGCCAGCAGTGAAGCCCTCGAAGCTTTCTTT. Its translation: CASSEALEAFF.

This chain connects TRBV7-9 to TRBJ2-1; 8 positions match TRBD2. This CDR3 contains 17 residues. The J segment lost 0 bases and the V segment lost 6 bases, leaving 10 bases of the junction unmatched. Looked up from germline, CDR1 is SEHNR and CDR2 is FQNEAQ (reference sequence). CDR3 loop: CASRPERGPSSYNEQFF. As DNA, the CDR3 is TGTGCCAGCAGGCCCGAGCGGGGGCCGAGCTCCTACAATGAGCAGTTCTTC.

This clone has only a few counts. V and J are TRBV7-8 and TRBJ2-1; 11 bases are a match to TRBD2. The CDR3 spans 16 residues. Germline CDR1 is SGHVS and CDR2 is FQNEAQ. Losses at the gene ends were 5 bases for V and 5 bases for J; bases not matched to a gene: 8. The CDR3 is CASSPRLAGRNNEQFF. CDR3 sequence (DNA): TGTGCCAGCAGCCCTCGACTAGCGGGGAGAAACAATGAGCAGTTCTTC.

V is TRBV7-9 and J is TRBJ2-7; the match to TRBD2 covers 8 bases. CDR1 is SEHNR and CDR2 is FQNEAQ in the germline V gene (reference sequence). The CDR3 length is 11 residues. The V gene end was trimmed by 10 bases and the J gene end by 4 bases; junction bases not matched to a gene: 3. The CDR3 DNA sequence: TGTGCCACCGGCGGGGGGTACGAGCAGTACTTC. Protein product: CATGGGYEQYF.

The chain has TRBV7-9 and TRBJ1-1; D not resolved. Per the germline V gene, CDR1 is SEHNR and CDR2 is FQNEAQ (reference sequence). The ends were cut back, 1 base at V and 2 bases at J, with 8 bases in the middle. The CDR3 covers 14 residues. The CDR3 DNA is TGTGCCAGCAGCTTAGTTTCGCCAAACACTGAAGCTTTCTTT. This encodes CASSLVSPNTEAFF. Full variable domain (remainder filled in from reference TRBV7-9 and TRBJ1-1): DTGVSQNPRHKITKRGQNVTFRCDPISEHNRLYWYRQTLGQGPEFLTYFQNEAQLEKSRLLSDRFSAERPKGSFSTLEIQRTEQGDSAMYLCASSLVSPNTEAFFGQGTRLTVV.

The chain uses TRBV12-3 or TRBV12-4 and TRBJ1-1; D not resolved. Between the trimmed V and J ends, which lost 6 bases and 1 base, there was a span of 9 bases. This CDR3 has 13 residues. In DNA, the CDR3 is TGTGCCAGCAGCCTCTACACGAACACTGAAGCTTTCTTT. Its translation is CASSLYTNTEAFF.

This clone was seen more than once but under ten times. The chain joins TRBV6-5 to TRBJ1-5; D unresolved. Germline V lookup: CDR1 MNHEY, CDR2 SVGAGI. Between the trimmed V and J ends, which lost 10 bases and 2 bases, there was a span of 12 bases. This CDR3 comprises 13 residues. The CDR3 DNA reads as TGTGCCACCCAAGAGGACGGCAATCAGCCCCAGCATTTT. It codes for CATQEDGNQPQHF.

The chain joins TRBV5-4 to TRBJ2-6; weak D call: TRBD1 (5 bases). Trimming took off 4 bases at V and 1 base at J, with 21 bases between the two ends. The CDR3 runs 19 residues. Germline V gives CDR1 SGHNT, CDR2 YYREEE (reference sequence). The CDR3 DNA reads TGTGCCAGCAGCCCCCGGGTGCGTGGGGCCGGGTCTGGGGCCAACGTCCTGACTTTC. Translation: CASSPRVRGAGSGANVLTF.

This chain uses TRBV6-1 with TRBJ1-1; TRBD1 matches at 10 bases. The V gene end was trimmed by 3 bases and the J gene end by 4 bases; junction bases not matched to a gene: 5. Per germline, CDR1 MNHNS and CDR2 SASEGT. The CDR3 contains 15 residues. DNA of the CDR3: TGTGCCAGCAGTGATCGGACAGGGGGGAGCACTGAAGCTTTCTTT. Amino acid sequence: CASSDRTGGSTEAFF.

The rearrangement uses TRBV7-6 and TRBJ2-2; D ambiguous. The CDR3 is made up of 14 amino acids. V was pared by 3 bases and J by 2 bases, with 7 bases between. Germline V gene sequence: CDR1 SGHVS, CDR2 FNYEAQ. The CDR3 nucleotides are TGTGCCAGCAGCTTCCAGCTCAACACCGGGGAGCTGTTTTTT. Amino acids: CASSFQLNTGELFF. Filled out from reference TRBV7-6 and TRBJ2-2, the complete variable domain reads GAGVSQSPRYKVTKRGQDVALRCDPISGHVSLYWYRQALGQGPEFLTYFNYEAQQDKSGLPNDRFSAERPEGSISTLTIQRTEQRDSAMYRCASSFQLNTGELFFGEGSRLTVL.

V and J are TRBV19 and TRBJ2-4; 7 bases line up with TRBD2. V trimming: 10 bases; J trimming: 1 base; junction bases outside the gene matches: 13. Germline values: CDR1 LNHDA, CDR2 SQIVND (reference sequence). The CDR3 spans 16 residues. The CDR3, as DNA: TGTGCCACTAACCACCCAGCGGGAAGGGCCAAAAACATTCAGTACTTC. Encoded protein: CATNHPAGRAKNIQYF.

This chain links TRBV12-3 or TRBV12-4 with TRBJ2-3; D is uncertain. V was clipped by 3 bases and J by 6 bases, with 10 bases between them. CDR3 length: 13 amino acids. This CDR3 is CASSFMLGDTQYF. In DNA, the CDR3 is TGTGCCAGCAGTTTTATGCTTGGGGATACGCAGTATTTT.

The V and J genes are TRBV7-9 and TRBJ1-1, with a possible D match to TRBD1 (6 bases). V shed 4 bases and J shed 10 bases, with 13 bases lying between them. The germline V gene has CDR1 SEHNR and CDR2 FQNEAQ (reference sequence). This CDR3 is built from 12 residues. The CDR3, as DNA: TGTGCCAGCAGCTCGCAACAGGGTGCAGCTTTCTTT. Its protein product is CASSSQQGAAFF.